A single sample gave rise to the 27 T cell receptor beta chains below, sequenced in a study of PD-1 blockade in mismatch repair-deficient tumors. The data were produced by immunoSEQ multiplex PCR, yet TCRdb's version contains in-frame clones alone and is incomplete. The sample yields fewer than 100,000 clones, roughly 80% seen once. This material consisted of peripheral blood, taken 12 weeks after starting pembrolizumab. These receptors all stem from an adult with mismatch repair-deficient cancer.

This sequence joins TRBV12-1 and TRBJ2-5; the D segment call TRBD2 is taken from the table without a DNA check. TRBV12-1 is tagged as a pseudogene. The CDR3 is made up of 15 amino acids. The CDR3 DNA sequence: TGTGCCAGCAGCTTATTACTAGCGGGAGACGAGACCCAGTACTTC. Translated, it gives CASSLLLAGDETQYF.

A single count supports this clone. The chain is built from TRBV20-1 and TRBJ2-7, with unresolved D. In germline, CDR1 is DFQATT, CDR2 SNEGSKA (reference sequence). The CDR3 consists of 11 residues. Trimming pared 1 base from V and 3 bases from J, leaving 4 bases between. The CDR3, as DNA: TGCAGTGCTAGAGTGAGCTACGAGCAGTACTTC. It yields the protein CSARVSYEQYF.

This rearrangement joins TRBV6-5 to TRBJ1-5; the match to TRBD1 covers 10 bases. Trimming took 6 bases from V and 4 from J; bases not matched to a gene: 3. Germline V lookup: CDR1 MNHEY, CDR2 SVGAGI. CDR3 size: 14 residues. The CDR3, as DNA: TGTGCCAGCAGGGGACAGGGGTCTAATCAGCCCCAGCATTTT. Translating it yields CASRGQGSNQPQHF.

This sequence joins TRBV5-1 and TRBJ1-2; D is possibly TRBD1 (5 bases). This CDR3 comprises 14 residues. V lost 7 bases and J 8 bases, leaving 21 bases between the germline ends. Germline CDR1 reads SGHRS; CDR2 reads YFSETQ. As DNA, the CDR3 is TGCGCCAGCGCCCCCGCTGCGGGGGAGCGCGGCTACACCTTC. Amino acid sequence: CASAPAAGERGYTF.

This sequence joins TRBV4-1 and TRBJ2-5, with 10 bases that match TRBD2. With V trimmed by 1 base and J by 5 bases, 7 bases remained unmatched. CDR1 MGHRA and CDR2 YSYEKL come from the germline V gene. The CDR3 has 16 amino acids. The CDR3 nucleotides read TGCGCCAGCAGCCAAGGCCTAGCGGGAGAACTCGAGACCCAGTACTTC. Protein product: CASSQGLAGELETQYF.

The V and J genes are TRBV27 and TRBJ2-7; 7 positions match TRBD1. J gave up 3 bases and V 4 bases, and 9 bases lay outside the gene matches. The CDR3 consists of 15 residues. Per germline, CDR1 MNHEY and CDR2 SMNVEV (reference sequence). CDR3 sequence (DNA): TGTGCCAGCAGTTCCTCGACAGGGTGGTTCTACGAGCAGTACTTC. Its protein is CASSSSTGWFYEQYF.

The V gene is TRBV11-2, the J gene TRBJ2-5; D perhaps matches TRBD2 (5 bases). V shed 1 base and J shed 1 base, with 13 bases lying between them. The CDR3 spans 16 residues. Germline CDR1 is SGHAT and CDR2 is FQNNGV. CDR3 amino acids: CASSLGTAGFQETQYF. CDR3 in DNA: TGTGCCAGCAGCTTAGGGACTGCAGGTTTCCAAGAGACCCAGTACTTC.

In nucleotides, the CDR3 is TGTGCCAGCAGTGAAACACGGCAGAACACTGAAGCTTTCTTT. Protein product: CASSETRQNTEAFF. The rearrangement uses TRBV2 and TRBJ1-1; no firm D call. Germline V lookup: CDR1 SNHLY, CDR2 FYNNEI. V gave up 2 bases and J gave up 1 base, with 8 bases separating them. The length of the CDR3 is 14 residues.

CDR3 in amino acids: CASRRDRITEAFF. In nucleotides, the CDR3 is TGTGCAAGTCGTCGAGACAGGATCACTGAAGCTTTCTTT. The chain joins TRBV12-2 to TRBJ1-1; TRBD1, as called in the table, went unchecked against the DNA. TRBV12-2 is an annotated pseudogene. CDR3 size: 13 residues.

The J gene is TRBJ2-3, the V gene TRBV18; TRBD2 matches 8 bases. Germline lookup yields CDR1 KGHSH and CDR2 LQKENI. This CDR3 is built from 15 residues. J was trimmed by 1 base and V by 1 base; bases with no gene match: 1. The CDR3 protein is CASSPQAGGTDTQYF. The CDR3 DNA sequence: TGTGCCAGCTCACCACAAGCGGGAGGCACAGATACGCAGTATTTT.

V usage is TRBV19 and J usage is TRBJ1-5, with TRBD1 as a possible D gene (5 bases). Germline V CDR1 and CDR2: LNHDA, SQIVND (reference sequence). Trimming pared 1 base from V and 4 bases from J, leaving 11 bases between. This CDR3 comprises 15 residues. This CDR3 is CASSIGGTGNQPQHF. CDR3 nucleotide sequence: TGTGCCAGTAGTATAGGAGGAACAGGAAATCAGCCCCAGCATTTT.

The CDR3: CASSSYSNQPQHF. In nucleotides, the CDR3 is TGTGCCAGCAGCTCCTACTCCAATCAGCCCCAGCATTTT. The chain uses TRBV7-2 and TRBJ1-5; unclear D gene. The CDR3 has 13 residues. V lost 4 bases and J lost 3, with 7 bases in between. From germline, CDR1 is SGHTA and CDR2 FQGNSA.

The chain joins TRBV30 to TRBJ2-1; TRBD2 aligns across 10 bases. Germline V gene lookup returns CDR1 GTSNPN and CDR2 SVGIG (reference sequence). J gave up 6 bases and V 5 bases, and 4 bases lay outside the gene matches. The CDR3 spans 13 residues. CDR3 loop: CAWEREGLNEQFF. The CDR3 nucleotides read TGTGCCTGGGAGCGGGAGGGCCTCAATGAGCAGTTCTTC. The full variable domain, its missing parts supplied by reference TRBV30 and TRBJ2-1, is SQTIHQWPATLVQPVGSPLSLECTVEGTSNPNLYWYRQAAGRGLQLLFYSVGIGQISSEVPQNLSASRPQDRQFILSSKKLLLSDSGFYLCAWEREGLNEQFFGPGTRLTVL.

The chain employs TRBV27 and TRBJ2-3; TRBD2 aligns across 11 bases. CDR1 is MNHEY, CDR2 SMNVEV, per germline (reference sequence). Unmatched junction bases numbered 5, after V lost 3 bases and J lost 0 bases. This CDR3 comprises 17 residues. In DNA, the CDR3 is TGTGCCAGCAGTTTCATACTAGCGGGAGCGAGCACAGATACGCAGTATTTT. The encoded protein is CASSFILAGASTDTQYF.

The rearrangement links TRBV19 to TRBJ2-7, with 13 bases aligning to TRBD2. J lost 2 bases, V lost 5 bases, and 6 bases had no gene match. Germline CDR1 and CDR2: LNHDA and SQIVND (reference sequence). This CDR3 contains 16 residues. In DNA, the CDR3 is TGTGCCAGTAGTGAGGGTGGACTAGCGGGAGCCTACGAGCAGTACTTC. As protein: CASSEGGLAGAYEQYF.

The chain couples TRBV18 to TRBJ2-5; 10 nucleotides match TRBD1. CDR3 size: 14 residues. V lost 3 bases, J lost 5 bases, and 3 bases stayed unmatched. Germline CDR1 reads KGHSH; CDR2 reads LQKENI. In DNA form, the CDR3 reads TGTGCCAGCTCACCCGACAGGGGGCACGAGACCCAGTACTTC. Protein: CASSPDRGHETQYF. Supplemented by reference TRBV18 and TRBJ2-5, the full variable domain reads NAGVMQNPRHLVRRRGQEARLRCSPMKGHSHVYWYRQLPEEGLKFMVYLQKENIIDESGMPKERFSAEFPKEGPSILRIQQVVRGDSAAYFCASSPDRGHETQYFGPGTRLLVL.

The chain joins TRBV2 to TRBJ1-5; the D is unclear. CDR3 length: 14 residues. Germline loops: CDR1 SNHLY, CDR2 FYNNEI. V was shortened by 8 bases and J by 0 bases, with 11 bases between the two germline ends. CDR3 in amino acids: CASSLAASNQPQHF. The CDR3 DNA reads TGTGCCAGCTCTTTGGCAGCTAGCAATCAGCCCCAGCATTTT.

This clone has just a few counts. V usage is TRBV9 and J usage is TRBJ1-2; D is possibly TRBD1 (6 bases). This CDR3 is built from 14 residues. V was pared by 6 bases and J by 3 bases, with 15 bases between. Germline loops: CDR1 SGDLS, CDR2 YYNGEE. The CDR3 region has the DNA TGTGCCAGCAACAGGGACGGAGGAGACTATGGCTACACCTTC. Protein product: CASNRDGGDYGYTF.

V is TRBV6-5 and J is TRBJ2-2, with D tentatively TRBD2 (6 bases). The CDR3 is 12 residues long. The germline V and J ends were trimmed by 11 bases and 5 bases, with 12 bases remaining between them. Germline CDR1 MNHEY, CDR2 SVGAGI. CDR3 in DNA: TGTGCCGCAGGGAGGCGAACCGGGGAGCTGTTTTTT. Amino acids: CAAGRRTGELFF.

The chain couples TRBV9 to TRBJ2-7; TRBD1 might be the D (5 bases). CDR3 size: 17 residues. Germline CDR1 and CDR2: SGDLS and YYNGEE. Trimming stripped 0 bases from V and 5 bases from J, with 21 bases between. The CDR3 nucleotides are TGTGCCAGCAGCGTAGGCCGCAGGGCCGACTGGCGAGACGAGCAGTACTTC. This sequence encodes CASSVGRRADWRDEQYF. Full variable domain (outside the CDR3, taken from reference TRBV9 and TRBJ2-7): DSGVTQTPKHLITATGQRVTLRCSPRSGDLSVYWYQQSLDQGLQFLIQYYNGEERAKGNILERFSAQQFPDLHSELNLSSLELGDSALYFCASSVGRRADWRDEQYFGPGTRLTVT.

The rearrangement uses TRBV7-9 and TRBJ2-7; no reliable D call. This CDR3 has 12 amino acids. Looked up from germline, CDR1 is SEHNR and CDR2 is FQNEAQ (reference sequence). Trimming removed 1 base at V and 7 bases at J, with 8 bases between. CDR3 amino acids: CASSLVLSEQYF. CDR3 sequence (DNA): TGTGCCAGCAGCTTAGTCCTTTCGGAGCAGTACTTC.

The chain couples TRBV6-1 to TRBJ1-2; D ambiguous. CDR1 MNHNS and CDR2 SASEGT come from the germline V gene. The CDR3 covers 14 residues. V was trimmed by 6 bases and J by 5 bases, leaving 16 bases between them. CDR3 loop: CASRGPRVGYGYTF. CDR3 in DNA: TGTGCCAGCAGGGGCCCGAGAGTGGGTTATGGCTACACCTTC.

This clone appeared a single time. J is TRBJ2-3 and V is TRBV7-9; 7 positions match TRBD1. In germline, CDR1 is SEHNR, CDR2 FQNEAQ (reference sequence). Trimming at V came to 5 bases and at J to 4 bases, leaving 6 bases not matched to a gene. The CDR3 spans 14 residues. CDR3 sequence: CASSHSTGSDTQYF. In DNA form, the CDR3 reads TGTGCCAGCAGCCACTCGACAGGGTCAGATACGCAGTATTTT.

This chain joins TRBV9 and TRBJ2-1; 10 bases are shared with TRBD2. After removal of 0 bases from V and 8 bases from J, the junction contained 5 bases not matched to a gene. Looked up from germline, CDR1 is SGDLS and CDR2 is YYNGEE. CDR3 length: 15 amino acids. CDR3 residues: CASSVGLAGDYEQFF. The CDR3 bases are TGTGCCAGCAGCGTAGGGCTAGCGGGAGACTATGAGCAGTTCTTC.

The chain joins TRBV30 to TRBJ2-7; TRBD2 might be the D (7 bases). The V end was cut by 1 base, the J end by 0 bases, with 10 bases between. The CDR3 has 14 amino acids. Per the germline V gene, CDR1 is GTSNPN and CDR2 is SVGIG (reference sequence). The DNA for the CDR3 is TGTGCCTGGAGTGGGGGGGGCAGCTCCTACGAGCAGTACTTC. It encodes CAWSGGGSSYEQYF.

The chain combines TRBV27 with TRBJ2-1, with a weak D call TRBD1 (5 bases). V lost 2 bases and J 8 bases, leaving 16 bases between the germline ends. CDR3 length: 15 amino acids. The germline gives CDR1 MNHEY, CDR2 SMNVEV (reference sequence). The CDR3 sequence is CASSLGRSFRDEQFF. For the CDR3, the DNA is TGTGCCAGCAGTTTAGGGCGGAGTTTCAGGGATGAGCAGTTCTTC.

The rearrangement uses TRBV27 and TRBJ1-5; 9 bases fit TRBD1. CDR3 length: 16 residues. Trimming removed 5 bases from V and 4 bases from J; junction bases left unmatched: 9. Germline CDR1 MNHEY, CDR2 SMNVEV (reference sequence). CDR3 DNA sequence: TGTGCCAGCAGTCCAAAACAGGGGGCGAGGAATCAGCCCCAGCATTTT. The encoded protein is CASSPKQGARNQPQHF.